This entry is about one TCR beta chain. Its antigen is as yet unknown. The record originates from a study of radiation and T cells in renal cell carcinoma. As for time point: baseline pretreatment blood. The treatment denotes: 15 Gy SBRT to primary tumor, nephrectomy 4 weeks later. Sequencing used immunoSEQ multiplex PCR; TCRdb keeps in-frame clones, though not all of them. The table includes about 160,000 clones, roughly 90% detected once. The length of the CDR3 is 14 residues. Trimming cost V 6 bases and J 6 bases, with 21 bases left between them. CDR1 and CDR2 (germline): SQVTM, ANQGSEA. Overall study findings and caveats: Without pretreatment biopsies, baseline tumor clonotype presence was undetermined.

The sequencing used blood, collected from a patient whose treatment included radiotherapy and nephrectomy. The chain carries TRBV29-1 and TRBJ2-7, with D tentatively TRBD1 (6 bases). This receptor was obtained from a woman in her 70s with renal cell carcinoma. CDR3 loop: CSVIEQGVSGEQYF. The CDR3 DNA reads TGCAGCGTGATCGAACAGGGCGTTTCGGGCGAGCAGTACTTC.